This TCR beta chain appears in the sequencing data of a study of cytomegalovirus exposure and HLA in healthy donors. The study ran its PCR with 60 Vbeta and 13 Jbeta primers. Assay used: immunoSEQ multiplex PCR; TCRdb lists only in-frame clones, some missing. This table has under 150,000 clones, about 80% appearing once. The study sampled nominally healthy donors, though unrecorded immune exposures were likely. Germline CDR1 is MNHEY and CDR2 is SMNVEV (reference sequence). The CDR3 is 17 residues long. The germline V and J ends were trimmed by 1 base and 6 bases, with 18 bases remaining between them. Note on this clone: Its antigen is unidentified.

Study-level points and caveats: The likely explanation for a cluster of highly shared sequence variants was sequencing artifact. As confirmed in vitro, three CMV-associated chains were specific for CMV antigens. Productive rates of about 90% or about 30% were seen for most TCR beta V segments in an earlier analysis.

This sequence was found in a male donor in good health and CMV-seronegative. The sample comprised PBMCs. The chain has TRBV27 and TRBJ2-2, with TRBD2 as a possible D gene (5 bases). DNA for the CDR3: TGTGCCAGCAGTTTATTCTTCTCACAGCTGGGAGCCGGGGAGCTGTTTTTT. This translates into CASSLFFSQLGAGELFF.